Many counts were recorded for the clone carrying this T cell receptor (beta chain). These data come from a study of beta chain features in type 1 diabetes. Expressed TCRB transcripts got sequenced, as all isolated RNA was reverse transcribed. TCRdb's table, derived via immunoSEQ multiplex PCR, lists solely in-frame clones and lacks some. In the table there are some 410,000 clones, more than 9.5% of which are singletons. V was pared by 1 base and J by 0 bases, with 11 bases of the junction left unmatched. Germline assignment: CDR1 GTSNPN and CDR2 SVGIG (reference sequence). CDR3 length: 19 residues. A single heparinised draw of roughly 100 mL on average was taken per donor.

The chain joins TRBV30 to TRBJ2-6; 8 bases are shared with TRBD1. The receptor was isolated from a young woman in good health. Sequenced sample: naive CD4+ T cells from blood. The CDR3 sequence is CAWSGFRTGTSSGANVLTF. CDR3 bases: TGTGCCTGGAGTGGGTTTCGGACAGGGACGAGCTCTGGGGCCAACGTCCTGACTTTC.